A selection of T cell receptor beta chains follows, all from one sample in a study of blood T cells in healthy people across ages. A single record per CDR3 protein comes from TCRdb applying MiXCR to the 5' RACE reads. The data contain roughly 1,300,000 distinct CDR3 sequences, approximately 59% of them singletons. What was sequenced was blood. These receptors were obtained from a young man in good health. CDR3s include the opening cysteine and the closing phenylalanine or tryptophan.

>TRBV15|TRBJ1-1
CATRGAYTEAFF
>TRBV9|TRBJ1-5
CASSVGPSNQPQHF
>TRBV20-1|TRBJ1-5
CSALPPGQGNQPQHF
>TRBV2|TRBJ2-1
CASSDWRGQIYNEQFF
>TRBV6-5|TRBJ2-2
CASWRGVNTGELFF
>TRBV28|.
CASSTNLYEQYF
>TRBV7-8|TRBJ2-1
CASSLEKSSYNEQFF
>TRBV28|TRBJ2-3
CASSLPTEGADTQYF
>TRBV4-3|TRBJ1-1
CASSQDRSDPNTEAFF
>TRBV2|TRBJ2-3
CASSVSRTTDTQYF
>TRBV20-1|TRBJ2-4
CSAPLSGQLAKNIQYF